This T cell receptor (beta chain) appears in the sequencing data of a study of cytomegalovirus exposure and HLA in healthy donors. Study-wide context: Out of about 190 million T cells, an earlier analysis found about 120 million unique TCR beta sequences in total. Whole-study results and caveats: TCR association rates varied by HLA locus in a later analysis, with DRB1 highest and HLA-C lowest. According to the study, 160 or so TCR beta chains were cytomegalovirus-associated.

Notes on this clone: No antigen is known for it.

The CDR3 consists of 13 residues. Trimming pared 10 bases from V and 3 bases from J, leaving 16 bases between. Germline V gives CDR1 SEHNR, CDR2 FQNEAQ (reference sequence). Both 60 Vbeta primers and 13 Jbeta primers went into the PCR. Assay: immunoSEQ multiplex PCR; the TCRdb copy retains only in-frame clones and omits some. This table holds some 160,000 clones, about 75% found once. The rearrangement uses TRBV7-9 and TRBJ2-7; a possible D gene is TRBD1 (5 bases). Material: PBMCs. The clonotype comes from a woman in her twenties or thirties in good health and CMV-seronegative. CDR3 bases: TGTGCCACCGCAGGGTCCTCCCGCTACGAGCAGTACTTC. Translating it yields CATAGSSRYEQYF.